Listed below are T cell receptor beta chains from one sample, sequenced in a study of shared clonotypes between healthy human individuals. Assay used: immunoSEQ multiplex PCR; TCRdb lists only in-frame clones, some missing. The table records 2 million to 2.5 million clones, 85% to 95% of them present only once. Sequencing used naive CD4+ T cells from PBMCs. These receptor sequences come from a young man in good health. Some clones in this sample may be carry-over from other donors' samples. Each CDR3 is given with its conserved first and last residue. D genes are given only for firm matches. The size entry is marked missing in some rows and otherwise reads once, few, many or a size class.

V: TRBV7-9; size: .; D: TRBD1; J: TRBJ1-2; CDR3: CASSPQTGGLGYTF; DNA: TGTGCCAGCAGCCCACAGACAGGGGGATTGGGCTACACCTTC
V: TRBV6-1; size: .; D: TRBD2; J: TRBJ2-1; CDR3: CASSEPPSGTSGRSYNEQFF; DNA: TGTGCCAGCAGTGAACCACCTTCCGGGACTAGCGGGAGGTCCTACAATGAGCAGTTCTTC
V: TRBV28; size: .; D: .; J: TRBJ2-1; CDR3: CASSFVSTRSYEQFF; DNA: TGTGCCAGCAGTTTCGTGTCGACTAGATCCTATGAGCAGTTCTTC
V: TRBV28; size: .; D: .; J: TRBJ2-7; CDR3: CASSHYSGANYEQYF; DNA: TGTGCCAGCAGTCACTACTCGGGGGCGAACTACGAGCAGTACTTC
V: TRBV27; size: .; D: TRBD2; J: TRBJ2-1; CDR3: CARTQGGGGGYNEQFF; DNA: TGTGCCCGCACCCAGGGAGGCGGGGGGGGGTACAATGAGCAGTTCTTC
V: TRBV6-1; size: .; D: TRBD2; J: TRBJ2-5; CDR3: CASSDGLAVSPMTQYF; DNA: TGTGCCAGCAGTGACGGACTAGCGGTCTCTCCGATGACCCAGTACTTC
V: TRBV5-4; size: .; D: .; J: TRBJ2-5; CDR3: CASSPSGAPGETQYF; DNA: TGTGCCAGCAGCCCCTCAGGGGCGCCTGGGGAGACCCAGTACTTC
V: TRBV7-8; size: .; D: .; J: TRBJ2-6; CDR3: CASSLSVSGANVLTF; DNA: TGTGCCAGCAGCTTAAGTGTCTCTGGGGCCAACGTCCTGACTTTC
V: TRBV9; size: .; D: .; J: TRBJ2-7; CDR3: CASSVASDPSYEQYF; DNA: TGTGCCAGCAGCGTAGCTAGCGACCCCTCCTACGAGCAGTACTTC
V: TRBV10-3; size: once; D: TRBD2; J: TRBJ2-1; CDR3: CAISESGGGSPYNEQFF; DNA: TGTGCCATCAGTGAGTCCGGGGGAGGGAGCCCATACAATGAGCAGTTCTTC
V: TRBV5-1; size: .; D: .; J: TRBJ2-5; CDR3: CASSLGGFRETQYF; DNA: TGCGCCAGCAGCTTGGGGGGGTTTCGAGAGACCCAGTACTTC
V: TRBV6-1; size: .; D: TRBD1; J: TRBJ2-1; CDR3: CASRKGTVNEQFF; DNA: TGTGCCAGCAGGAAGGGGACAGTTAATGAGCAGTTCTTC
V: TRBV5-6; size: few; D: TRBD1; J: TRBJ1-2; CDR3: CASSPDRVGLDTF; DNA: TGTGCCAGCAGCCCGGACAGGGTTGGATTGGACACCTTC
V: TRBV6-5; size: .; D: .; J: TRBJ1-4; CDR3: CASRTGQWNNEKLFF; DNA: TGTGCCAGCAGGACCGGACAGTGGAATAATGAAAAACTGTTTTTT
V: TRBV5-4; size: .; D: TRBD2; J: TRBJ2-3; CDR3: CASSGISGASTDTQYF; DNA: TGTGCCAGCAGCGGAATTAGCGGGGCTAGCACAGATACGCAGTATTTT
V: TRBV30; size: few; D: .; J: TRBJ1-1; CDR3: CAWSVLWGYTEAFF; DNA: TGTGCCTGGAGTGTGCTATGGGGATACACTGAAGCTTTCTTT
V: TRBV18; size: .; D: TRBD1; J: TRBJ2-7; CDR3: CASSLPDRGYEQYF; DNA: TGTGCCAGCTCCCTCCCGGACAGGGGGTACGAGCAGTACTTC
V: TRBV4-1; size: .; D: .; J: TRBJ2-1; CDR3: CASSQGAGRSYNEQFF; DNA: TGCGCCAGCAGCCAAGGAGCGGGTCGGTCCTACAATGAGCAGTTCTTC
V: TRBV27; size: .; D: TRBD1; J: TRBJ2-3; CDR3: CASSSRTGGTDTQYF; DNA: TGTGCCAGCAGTTCCCGGACAGGGGGCACAGATACGCAGTATTTT
V: TRBV11-3; size: .; D: .; J: TRBJ1-1; CDR3: CASSRGELNTEAFF; DNA: TGTGCCAGCAGCCGCGGAGAGTTGAACACTGAAGCTTTCTTT
V: TRBV28; size: .; D: .; J: TRBJ1-2; CDR3: CASSLFRLANYGYTF; DNA: TGTGCCAGCAGTTTATTCCGGCTTGCTAACTATGGCTACACCTTC
V: TRBV7-2; size: .; D: .; J: TRBJ1-2; CDR3: CASSLARDKYGYTF; DNA: TGTGCCAGCAGCTTAGCAAGAGATAAGTATGGCTACACCTTC
V: TRBV6-6; size: .; D: .; J: TRBJ2-1; CDR3: CASSQGLSSYNEQFF; DNA: TGTGCCAGCAGCCAGGGCCTTAGCTCCTACAATGAGCAGTTCTTC
V: TRBV10-3; size: .; D: .; J: TRBJ1-2; CDR3: CAISVEGSGYTF; DNA: TGTGCCATCAGTGTCGAGGGAAGTGGCTACACCTTC
V: TRBV18; size: .; D: TRBD2; J: TRBJ2-4; CDR3: CASSPGLAGGRGNIQYF; DNA: TGTGCCAGCTCACCCGGACTAGCGGGAGGGCGGGGAAACATTCAGTACTTC
V: TRBV7-2; size: .; D: .; J: TRBJ1-1; CDR3: CASSLFSGASTEAFF; DNA: TGTGCCAGCAGCTTATTTTCCGGGGCGAGTACTGAAGCTTTCTTT
V: TRBV6-1; size: .; D: .; J: TRBJ1-2; CDR3: CASSEVMLTSGYGYTF; DNA: TGTGCCAGCAGTGAAGTGATGTTGACATCGGGCTATGGCTACACCTTC
V: TRBV4-1; size: .; D: .; J: TRBJ2-4; CDR3: CASSPTLRLTELKLAKNIQYF; DNA: TGCGCCAGCAGCCCGACGCTAAGATTGACAGAGCTCAAACTAGCCAAAAACATTCAGTACTTC
V: TRBV4-2; size: .; D: .; J: TRBJ1-1; CDR3: CASSQGRDGGVNAEAFF; DNA: TGTGCCAGCAGCCAAGGGAGAGACGGGGGCGTGAACGCTGAAGCTTTCTTT